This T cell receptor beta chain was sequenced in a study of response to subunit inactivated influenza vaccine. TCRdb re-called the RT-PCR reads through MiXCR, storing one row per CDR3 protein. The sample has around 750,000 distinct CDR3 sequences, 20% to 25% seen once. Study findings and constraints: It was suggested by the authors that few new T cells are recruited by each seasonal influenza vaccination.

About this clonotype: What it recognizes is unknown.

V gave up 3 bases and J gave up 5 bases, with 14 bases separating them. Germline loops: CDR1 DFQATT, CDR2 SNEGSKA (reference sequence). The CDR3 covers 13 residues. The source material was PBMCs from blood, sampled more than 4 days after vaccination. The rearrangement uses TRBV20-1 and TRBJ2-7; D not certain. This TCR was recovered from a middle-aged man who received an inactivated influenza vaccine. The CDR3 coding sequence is TGCAGTGCTAGTAGCTTAACCCTGGACGAGCAGTACTTC. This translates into CSASSLTLDEQYF.